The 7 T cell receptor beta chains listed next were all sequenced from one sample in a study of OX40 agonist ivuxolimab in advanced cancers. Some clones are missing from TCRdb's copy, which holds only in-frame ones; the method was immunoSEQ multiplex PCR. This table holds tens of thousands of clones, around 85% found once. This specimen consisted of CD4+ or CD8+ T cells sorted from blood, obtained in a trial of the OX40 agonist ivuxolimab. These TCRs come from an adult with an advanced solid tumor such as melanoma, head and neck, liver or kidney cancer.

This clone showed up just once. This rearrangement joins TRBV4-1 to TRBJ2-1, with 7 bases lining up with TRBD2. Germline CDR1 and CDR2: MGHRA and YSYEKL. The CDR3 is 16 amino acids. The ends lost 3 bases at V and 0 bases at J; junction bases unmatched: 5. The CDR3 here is CASSHQAGSSYNEQFF. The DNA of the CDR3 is TGCGCCAGCAGCCACCAAGCGGGGTCCTCCTACAATGAGCAGTTCTTC.

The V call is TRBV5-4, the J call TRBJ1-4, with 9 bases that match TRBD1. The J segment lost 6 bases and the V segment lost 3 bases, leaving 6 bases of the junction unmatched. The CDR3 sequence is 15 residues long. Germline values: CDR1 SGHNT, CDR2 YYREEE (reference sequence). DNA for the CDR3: TGTGCCAGCAGCTCGCCGGGACAGGGTGATGAAAAACTGTTTTTT. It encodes CASSSPGQGDEKLFF.

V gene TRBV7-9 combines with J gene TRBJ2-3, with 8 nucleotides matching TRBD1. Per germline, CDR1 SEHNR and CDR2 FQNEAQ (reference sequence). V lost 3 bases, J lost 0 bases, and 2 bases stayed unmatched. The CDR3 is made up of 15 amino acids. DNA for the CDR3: TGTGCCAGCAGCTTCAGGGGGCTGAGCACAGATACGCAGTATTTT. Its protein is CASSFRGLSTDTQYF.

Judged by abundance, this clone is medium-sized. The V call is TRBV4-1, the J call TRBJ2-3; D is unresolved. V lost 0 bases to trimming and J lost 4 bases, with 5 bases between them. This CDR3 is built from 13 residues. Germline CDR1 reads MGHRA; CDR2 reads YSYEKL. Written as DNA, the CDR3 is TGCGCCAGCAGCCAAGATACGTCAGATACGCAGTATTTT. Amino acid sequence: CASSQDTSDTQYF.

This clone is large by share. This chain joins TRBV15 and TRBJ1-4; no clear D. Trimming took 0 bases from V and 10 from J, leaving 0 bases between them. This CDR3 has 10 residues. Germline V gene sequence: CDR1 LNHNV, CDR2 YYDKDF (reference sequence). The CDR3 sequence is CATSREKLFF. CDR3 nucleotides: TGTGCCACCAGCAGAGAAAAACTGTTTTTT. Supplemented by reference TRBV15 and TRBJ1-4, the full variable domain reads DAMVIQNPRYQVTQFGKPVTLSCSQTLNHNVMYWYQQKSSQAPKLLFHYYDKDFNNEADTPDNFQSRRPNTSFCFLDIRSPGLGDTAMYLCATSREKLFFGSGTQLSVL.

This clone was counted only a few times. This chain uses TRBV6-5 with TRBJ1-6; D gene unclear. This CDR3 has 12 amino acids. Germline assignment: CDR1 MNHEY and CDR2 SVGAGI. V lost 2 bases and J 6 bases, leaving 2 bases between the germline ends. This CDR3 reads CASSYTNSPLHF. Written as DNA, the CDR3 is TGTGCCAGCAGTTACACTAATTCACCCCTCCACTTT.

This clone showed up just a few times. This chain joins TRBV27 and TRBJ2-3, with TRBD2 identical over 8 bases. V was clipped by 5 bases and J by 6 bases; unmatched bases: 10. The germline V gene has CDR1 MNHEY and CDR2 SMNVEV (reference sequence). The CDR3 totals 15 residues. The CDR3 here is CASSAYPRGEDTQYF. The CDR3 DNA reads TGTGCCAGCAGTGCCTACCCGCGGGGGGAGGATACGCAGTATTTT.